The T cell receptor (beta chain) under discussion was sequenced for a study of blood T cell repertoires in COVID-19. Authors' analysis steps: It was from reference gene primer amplification that nucleated cell counts were estimated. Only in-frame clones appear in the TCRdb table, and some are missing; sequencing was by immunoSEQ multiplex PCR. The V and J calls and clone size come from that table; D and trimming were worked out from the DNA. The sample yields approximately 230,000 clones, approximately 82% seen once. The specimen was peripheral blood. The TCR comes from an elderly man with acute or convalescent COVID-19.

The CDR3 loop reads CASSSQGAKLFF. CDR3 bases: TGTGCCAGCAGCTCACAGGGAGCAAAACTGTTTTTT. The J gene is TRBJ1-4, the V gene TRBV5-8; TRBD1 might be the D (6 bases). V was cut by 3 bases and J by 10 bases, with 10 bases left in between. CDR1 and CDR2 from the germline V gene are SGHTS and YDEGEE. CDR3 length: 12 residues. The whole variable domain, filled in from reference TRBV5-8 and TRBJ1-4, reads EAGVTQSPTHLIKTRGQQATLRCSPISGHTSVYWYQQALGLGLQFLLWYDEGEERNRGNFPPRFSGRQFPNYSSELNVNALELEDSALYLCASSSQGAKLFFGSGTQLSVL.